This T cell receptor (beta chain) was profiled in a study of blood T cell repertoires in COVID-19. As for the study in general: Nucleic acid was either cDNA or gDNA, and it came from T cells, B-cell-depleted T cells, or PBMCs.

Authors' methods: The assay estimated nucleated cells by amplifying reference gene primers. Assay used: immunoSEQ multiplex PCR; TCRdb lists only in-frame clones, some missing. For V, J and clone size, that table is used; D and trimming come from the DNA. Here the sample spans about 160,000 clones, 85% being singletons. Germline V lookup: CDR1 SGHRS, CDR2 YFSETQ. This CDR3 spans 15 amino acids. The junction had 3 bases not matched to a gene; V was cut back by 0 bases and J by 4 bases. This receptor was obtained from a middle-aged man with acute or convalescent COVID-19. This rearrangement joins TRBV5-1 to TRBJ2-3; 9 bases fit TRBD2. The specimen sequenced was peripheral blood. The CDR3 sequence is CASSLGRGGSDTQYF. The CDR3 DNA reads as TGCGCCAGCAGCTTGGGGCGGGGGGGCTCAGATACGCAGTATTTT.